This T cell receptor beta chain was recovered during a study of long-term antiretroviral therapy in people with HIV. The assay, immunoSEQ v3.0, was run at survey level. Method: immunoSEQ multiplex PCR; TCRdb's copy keeps in-frame clones and lacks some. The repertoire holds about 28,000 clones, approximately 95% seen once, with approximately 2.8% in the top ten. All donors provided no fewer than one pre-ART and no fewer than two post-ART PBMC samples. Study-level points and caveats: HIV repertoires spanned tighter CDR3 length ranges than controls did. Neither ART adherence, viral resistance nor therapy changes were documented. Dominant in the repertoire at all time points were clones expanded before ART.

The germline V and J ends were trimmed by 6 bases and 4 bases, with 10 bases remaining between them. The germline V gene encodes CDR1 MNHEY and CDR2 SMNVEV (reference sequence). CDR3 length: 13 residues. A remark on this clone: What it recognizes is unknown.

This sequence joins TRBV27 and TRBJ2-1; maybe TRBD2 (6 bases). The sample consisted of unsorted PBMCs, taken 5.3 years after starting antiretroviral therapy. This clonotype was obtained from a man in his forties or fifties with HIV. The CDR3 region is CASSLGGYNEQFF. CDR3 coding DNA: TGTGCCAGCAGCCTTGGGGGGTACAATGAGCAGTTCTTC.